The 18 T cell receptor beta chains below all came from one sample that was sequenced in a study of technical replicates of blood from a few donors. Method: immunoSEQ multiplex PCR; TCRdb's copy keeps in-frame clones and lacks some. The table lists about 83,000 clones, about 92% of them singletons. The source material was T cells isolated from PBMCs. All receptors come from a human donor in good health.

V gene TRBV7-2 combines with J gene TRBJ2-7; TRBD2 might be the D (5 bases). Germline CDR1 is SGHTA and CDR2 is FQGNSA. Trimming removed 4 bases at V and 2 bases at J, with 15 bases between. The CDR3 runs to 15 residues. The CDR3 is CASSSGPGYAYEQYF. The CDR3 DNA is TGTGCCAGCAGCTCCGGCCCGGGATACGCCTACGAGCAGTACTTC.

The CDR3 DNA sequence: TGTGCCAGCAGCCCCATAGCGGGAGCGTTCAACACCGGGGAGCTGTTTTTT. It specifies CASSPIAGAFNTGELFF. This chain connects TRBV7-9 to TRBJ2-2; 9 bases are shared with TRBD2. The CDR3 spans 17 residues. From germline, CDR1 is SEHNR and CDR2 FQNEAQ (reference sequence). The trim removed 5 bases at V and 2 bases at J, leaving 9 bases unmatched. Filled out from reference TRBV7-9 and TRBJ2-2, the complete variable domain reads DTGVSQNPRHKITKRGQNVTFRCDPISEHNRLYWYRQTLGQGPEFLTYFQNEAQLEKSRLLSDRFSAERPKGSFSTLEIQRTEQGDSAMYLCASSPIAGAFNTGELFFGEGSRLTVL.

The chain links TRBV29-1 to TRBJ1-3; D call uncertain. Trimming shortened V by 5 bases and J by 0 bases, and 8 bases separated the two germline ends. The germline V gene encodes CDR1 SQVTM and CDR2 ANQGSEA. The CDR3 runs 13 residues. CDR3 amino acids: CSVTDHSGNTIYF. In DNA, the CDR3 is TGCAGCGTTACAGACCACTCTGGAAACACCATATATTTT.

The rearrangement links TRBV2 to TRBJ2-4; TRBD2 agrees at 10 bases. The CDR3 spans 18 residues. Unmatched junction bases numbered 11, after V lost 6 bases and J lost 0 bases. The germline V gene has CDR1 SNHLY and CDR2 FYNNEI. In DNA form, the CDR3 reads TGTGCCAGCAGAGAGGCTAGCGGGGGCGATCTAGCCAAAAACATTCAGTACTTC. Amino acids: CASREASGGDLAKNIQYF. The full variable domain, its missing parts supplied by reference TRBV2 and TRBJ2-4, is EPEVTQTPSHQVTQMGQEVILRCVPISNHLYFYWYRQILGQKVEFLVSFYNNEISEKSEIFDDQFSVERPDGSNFTLKIRSTKLEDSAMYFCASREASGGDLAKNIQYFGAGTRLSVL.

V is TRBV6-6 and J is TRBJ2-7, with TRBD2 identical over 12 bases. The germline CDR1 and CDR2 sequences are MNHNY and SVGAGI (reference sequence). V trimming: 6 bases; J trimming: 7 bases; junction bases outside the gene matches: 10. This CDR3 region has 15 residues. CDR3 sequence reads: CASSPGLAGFGEQYF. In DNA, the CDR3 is TGTGCCAGCAGCCCCGGACTAGCGGGGTTTGGTGAGCAGTACTTC.

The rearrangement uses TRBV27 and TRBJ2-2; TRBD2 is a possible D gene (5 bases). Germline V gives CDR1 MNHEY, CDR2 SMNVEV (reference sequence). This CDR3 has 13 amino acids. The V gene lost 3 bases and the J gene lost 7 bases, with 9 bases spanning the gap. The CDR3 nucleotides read TGTGCCAGCAGTTTCTCGGGGTTCGGGGAGCTGTTTTTT. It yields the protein CASSFSGFGELFF.

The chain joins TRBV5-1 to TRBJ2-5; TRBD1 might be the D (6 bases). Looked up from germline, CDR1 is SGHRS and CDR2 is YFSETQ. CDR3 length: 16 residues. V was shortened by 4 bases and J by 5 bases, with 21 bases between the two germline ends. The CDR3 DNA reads TGCGCCAGCAGCCTATCGACAGACAGGCGAATCGAGACCCAGTACTTC. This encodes CASSLSTDRRIETQYF.

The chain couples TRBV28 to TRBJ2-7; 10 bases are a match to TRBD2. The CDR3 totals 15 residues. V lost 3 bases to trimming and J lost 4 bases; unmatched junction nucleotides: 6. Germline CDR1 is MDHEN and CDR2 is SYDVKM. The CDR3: CASSLVASGSYEQYF. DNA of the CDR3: TGTGCCAGCAGTTTGGTCGCTAGCGGGAGTTACGAGCAGTACTTC.

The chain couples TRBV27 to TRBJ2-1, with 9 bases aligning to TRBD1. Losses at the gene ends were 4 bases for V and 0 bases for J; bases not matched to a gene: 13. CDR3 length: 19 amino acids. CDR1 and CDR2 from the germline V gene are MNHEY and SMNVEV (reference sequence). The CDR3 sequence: CASSYLRQGDFFSYNEQFF. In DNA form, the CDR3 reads TGTGCCAGCAGTTATTTACGACAGGGGGACTTCTTCTCCTACAATGAGCAGTTCTTC.

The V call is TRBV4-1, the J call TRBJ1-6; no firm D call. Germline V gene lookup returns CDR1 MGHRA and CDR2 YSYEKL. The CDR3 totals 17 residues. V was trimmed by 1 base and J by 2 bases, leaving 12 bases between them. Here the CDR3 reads CASSQVRQPPYNSPLHF. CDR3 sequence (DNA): TGCGCCAGCAGCCAAGTGAGGCAACCCCCCTATAATTCACCCCTCCACTTT.

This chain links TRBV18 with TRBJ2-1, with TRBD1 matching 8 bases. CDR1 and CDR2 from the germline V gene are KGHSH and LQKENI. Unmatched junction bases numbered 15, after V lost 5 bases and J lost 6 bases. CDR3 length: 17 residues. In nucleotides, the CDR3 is TGTGCCAGCTCATCTGTCGACAGGGGCGAACTCCTCAATGAGCAGTTCTTC. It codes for CASSSVDRGELLNEQFF.

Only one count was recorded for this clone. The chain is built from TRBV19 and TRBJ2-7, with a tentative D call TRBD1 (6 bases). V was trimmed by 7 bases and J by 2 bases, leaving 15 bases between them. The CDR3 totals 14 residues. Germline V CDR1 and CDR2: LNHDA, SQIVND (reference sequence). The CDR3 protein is CASNNRDPPYEQYF. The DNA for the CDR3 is TGTGCCAGTAACAACAGGGACCCACCCTACGAGCAGTACTTC.

CDR3 DNA sequence: TGTGCCAGTAGTCACTCCTGGGGAGGGGACGAGCAGTACTTC. Residues: CASSHSWGGDEQYF. The chain has TRBV19 and TRBJ2-7; 7 bases line up with TRBD2. The V segment lost 5 bases and the J segment 5 bases; nucleotides outside the gene matches: 9. There are 14 residues in the CDR3. The V gene's germline CDR1 is LNHDA and CDR2 SQIVND (reference sequence).

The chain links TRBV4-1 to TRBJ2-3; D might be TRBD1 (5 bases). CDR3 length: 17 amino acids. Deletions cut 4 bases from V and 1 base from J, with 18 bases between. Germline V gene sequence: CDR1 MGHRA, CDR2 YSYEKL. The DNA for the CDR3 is TGCGCCAGCAGCCCATCAGTCGGGTTCAGGGGCACAGATACGCAGTATTTT. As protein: CASSPSVGFRGTDTQYF.

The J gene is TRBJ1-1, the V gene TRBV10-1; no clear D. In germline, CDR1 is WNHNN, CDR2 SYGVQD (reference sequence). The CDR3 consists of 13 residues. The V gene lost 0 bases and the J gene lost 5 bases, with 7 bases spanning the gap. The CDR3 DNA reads TGCGCCAGCAGTGAGTCGACCAGGACTGAAGCTTTCTTT. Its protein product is CASSESTRTEAFF.

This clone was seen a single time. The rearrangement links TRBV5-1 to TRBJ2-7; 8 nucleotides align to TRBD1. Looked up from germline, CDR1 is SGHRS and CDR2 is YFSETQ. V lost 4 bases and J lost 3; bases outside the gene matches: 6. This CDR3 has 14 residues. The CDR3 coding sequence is TGCGCCAGCAGCACCGGACAGGGTATCTACGAGCAGTACTTC. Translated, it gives CASSTGQGIYEQYF.

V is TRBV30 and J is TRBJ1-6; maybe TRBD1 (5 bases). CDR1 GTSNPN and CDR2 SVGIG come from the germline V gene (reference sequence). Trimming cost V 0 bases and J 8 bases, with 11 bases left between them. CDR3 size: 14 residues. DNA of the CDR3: TGTGCCTGGAGTGTAAGGCCCAGGGATTCACCCCTCCACTTT. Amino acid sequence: CAWSVRPRDSPLHF.

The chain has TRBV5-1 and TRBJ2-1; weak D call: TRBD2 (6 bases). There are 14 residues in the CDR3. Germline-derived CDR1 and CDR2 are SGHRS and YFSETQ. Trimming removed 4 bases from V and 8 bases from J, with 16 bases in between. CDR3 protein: CASSLELARYEQFF. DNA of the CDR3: TGCGCCAGCAGCCTCGAACTAGCAAGGTATGAGCAGTTCTTC.